One and the same sample provided the 15 T cell receptor beta chains below, sequenced in a study of blood T cell repertoires in COVID-19. Sequenced by immunoSEQ multiplex PCR; TCRdb stores in-frame clones only, minus some. The table includes about 370,000 clones, around 87% detected once. The specimen sequenced was PBMCs or T cells enriched from blood (not recorded which). These receptors all come from a man younger than 30 who had recovered from COVID-19.

This CDR3 reads CASTGSGEVNTGELFF. The CDR3, as DNA: TGTGCCAGCACCGGCTCGGGAGAAGTTAACACCGGGGAGCTGTTTTTT. J is TRBJ2-2 and V is TRBV7-2; perhaps TRBD2 as D (6 bases). The CDR3 loop spans 16 amino acids. Germline loops: CDR1 SGHTA, CDR2 FQGNSA. With 7 bases removed from V and 2 bases from J, the gap between germline ends came to 17 bases.

The gene calls are TRBV9 and TRBJ2-7; D is unclear. The CDR3 loop spans 12 amino acids. Per germline, CDR1 SGDLS and CDR2 YYNGEE. V lost 3 bases and J 6 bases, leaving 10 bases between the germline ends. This CDR3 is CASSGSRGEQYF. The CDR3 DNA is TGTGCCAGCAGCGGAAGTAGAGGCGAGCAGTACTTC.

This chain connects TRBV2 to TRBJ1-5; TRBD1 agrees at 10 bases. Germline loops: CDR1 SNHLY, CDR2 FYNNEI. The CDR3 contains 14 residues. The V and J ends lost 6 bases and 1 base, in that order; junction bases with no gene match: 0. The CDR3 here is CASRGQGSNQPQHF. The DNA of the CDR3 is TGTGCCAGCAGGGGACAGGGGAGCAATCAGCCCCAGCATTTT.

This chain connects TRBV19 to TRBJ2-3; 9 positions match TRBD1. Per germline, CDR1 LNHDA and CDR2 SQIVND (reference sequence). The J segment lost 0 bases and the V segment lost 5 bases, leaving 6 bases of the junction unmatched. This CDR3 spans 16 amino acids. This chain's CDR3 is CASSARGTGSTDTQYF. DNA for the CDR3: TGTGCCAGTAGTGCCCGTGGGACAGGGAGCACAGATACGCAGTATTTT.

The rearrangement joins TRBV30 to TRBJ1-1, with D perhaps TRBD1 (6 bases). The V gene lost 2 bases and the J gene lost 3 bases, with 10 bases spanning the gap. Germline V gene data show CDR1 as GTSNPN and CDR2 as SVGIG (reference sequence). The CDR3 contains 13 residues. The CDR3 DNA follows: TGTGCCTGGAGTAACAGGGTGTACACTGAAGCTTTCTTT. Its protein is CAWSNRVYTEAFF.

V gene TRBV4-3 combines with J gene TRBJ2-7; TRBD2 agrees at 8 bases. The CDR3 loop spans 16 amino acids. The V and J ends lost 0 bases and 7 bases, in that order; junction bases with no gene match: 11. Germline loops: CDR1 LGHNA, CDR2 YSLEER. CDR3 nucleotides: TGCGCCAGCAGCCAAGATCCGGGAGGGCCGTTGGGTGAGCAGTACTTC. Protein: CASSQDPGGPLGEQYF.

The chain couples TRBV6-2 or TRBV6-3 to TRBJ2-1; 7 bases are a match to TRBD2. This CDR3 region has 14 residues. Trimming at V came to 4 bases and at J to 4 bases, leaving 4 bases not matched to a gene. Per the germline V gene, CDR1 is MNHEY and CDR2 is SVGEGT. The CDR3: CASSWLADYNEQFF. Here the CDR3 DNA reads TGTGCCAGCAGTTGGCTAGCGGATTACAATGAGCAGTTCTTC.

The chain combines TRBV6-6 with TRBJ2-1; 7 positions agree with TRBD2. Germline lookup yields CDR1 MNHNY and CDR2 SVGAGI (reference sequence). This CDR3 has 16 amino acids. The V and J ends lost 0 bases and 8 bases, in that order; junction bases with no gene match: 10. CDR3 in amino acids: CASSYSPGLKDYEQFF. The CDR3 region has the DNA TGTGCCAGCAGTTACTCGCCGGGACTAAAGGACTATGAGCAGTTCTTC.

The J gene is TRBJ1-5, the V gene TRBV28; D might be TRBD1 (5 bases). The CDR3 totals 12 residues. Germline CDR1 is MDHEN and CDR2 is SYDVKM. V was clipped by 8 bases and J by 4 bases, with 9 bases between them. CDR3 in DNA: TGTGCCAGCTTCGACAGAAATCAGCCCCAGCATTTT. Residues: CASFDRNQPQHF.

The chain has TRBV9 and TRBJ1-6; 7 nucleotides match TRBD1. The trim removed 2 bases at V and 6 bases at J, leaving 2 bases unmatched. CDR1 is SGDLS, CDR2 YYNGEE, per germline. There are 14 residues in the CDR3. Written as DNA, the CDR3 is TGTGCCAGCAGCGTCAAGGGGGCTAATTCACCCCTCCACTTT. This encodes CASSVKGANSPLHF. Full variable domain (rest looked up from reference TRBV9 and TRBJ1-6): DSGVTQTPKHLITATGQRVTLRCSPRSGDLSVYWYQQSLDQGLQFLIQYYNGEERAKGNILERFSAQQFPDLHSELNLSSLELGDSALYFCASSVKGANSPLHFGNGTRLTVT.

This clone was counted only a few times. The rearrangement links TRBV18 to TRBJ1-5, with a weak D call TRBD1 (5 bases). The germline CDR1 and CDR2 sequences are KGHSH and LQKENI. V was cut by 4 bases and J by 2 bases, with 9 bases left in between. The CDR3 is 14 amino acids. The CDR3, as DNA: TGTGCCAGCTCACAGGGGATGGGCAATCAGCCCCAGCATTTT. Protein product: CASSQGMGNQPQHF.

The CDR3 DNA reads TGTGCCAGCAGCTCAAGCAAAGGACACCAGTACTTC. Protein sequence: CASSSSKGHQYF. This rearrangement joins TRBV3-1 (or the pseudogene TRBV3-2) to TRBJ2-7; the D gene is possibly TRBD1 (5 bases). Germline loops: CDR1 LGHDT, CDR2 YNNKEL (reference sequence). The CDR3 totals 12 residues. V was clipped by 5 bases and J by 10 bases, with 15 bases between them.

V usage is TRBV4-2 and J usage is TRBJ1-5; 10 bases are shared with TRBD1. The CDR3 loop spans 14 amino acids. CDR1 and CDR2 from the germline V gene are LGHNA and YNFKEQ. With 3 bases clipped from V and 10 bases from J, the junction kept 6 bases outside the gene matches. The CDR3 sequence: CASSQGTGADPQHF. In nucleotides, the CDR3 is TGTGCCAGCAGCCAGGGGACAGGGGCCGATCCCCAGCATTTT.

The chain uses TRBV11-3 and TRBJ2-7; TRBD1 matches at 10 bases. The CDR3 is made up of 14 amino acids. V gave up 5 bases and J gave up 5 bases; unmatched junction bases: 6. Germline V gene lookup returns CDR1 SGHNT and CDR2 YENEEA. The CDR3 region has the DNA TGTGCCAGCAGCCCAGGGACAGGGGACCACGAGCAGTACTTC. Translation: CASSPGTGDHEQYF.

The chain couples TRBV28 to TRBJ1-1; 8 nucleotides line up with TRBD1. Germline V gene lookup returns CDR1 MDHEN and CDR2 SYDVKM. This CDR3 spans 14 amino acids. The V and J ends lost 7 bases and 5 bases, in that order; junction bases with no gene match: 9. The CDR3 nucleotides are TGTGCCAGCAAACTCACAGGGGGGTGGACTGAAGCTTTCTTT. Translation: CASKLTGGWTEAFF.